The rows below give T cell receptor beta chains drawn from one sample of a study of cytomegalovirus exposure and HLA in healthy donors. TCRdb keeps only in-frame clones here, not all; method: immunoSEQ multiplex PCR. The table lists about 150,000 clones, roughly 80% of them singletons, with approximately 15% in the top ten. The sample consisted of PBMCs. The receptors stem from a woman aged 40 to 50 in good health and CMV-seronegative. The CDR3 runs from the conserved cysteine through the conserved F or W. The D gene is left open where the match is weak. Clone size is stated in some rows and not others, as once, few, many or a class when expanded.

>TRBJ2-5|TRBV28|NA|NA
TGTGCCAGCAGCCGGGGAGGTACTCAAGAGACCCAGTACTTC
CASSRGGTQETQYF
>TRBJ2-7|TRBV4-3|NA|NA
TGCGCCAGCAGCCAAGATAATAGCGGACTCTACGAGCAGTACTTC
CASSQDNSGLYEQYF
>TRBJ2-1|TRBV7-9|TRBD2|few
TGTGCCAGCAGCCCCCGGGTAGCGGGGGCCCGTAGAGAGCAGTTCTTC
CASSPRVAGARREQFF
>TRBJ2-1|TRBV4-1|NA|NA
TGCGCCAGCAGCCAAGAAACACAGGGTGTTTTAGTTGAGCAGTTCTTC
CASSQETQGVLVEQFF
>TRBJ2-5|TRBV19|NA|NA
TGTGCCAGTAGTGACAGCCGGCAAGAGACCCAGTACTTC
CASSDSRQETQYF
>TRBJ2-1|TRBV4-3|TRBD2|NA
TGCGCCAGCAGCCATACTAGCGGGAGGCACAATGAGCAGTTCTTC
CASSHTSGRHNEQFF
>TRBJ2-5|TRBV7-2|NA|NA
TGTGCCAGCAGCTTAGCGGAGCGTCTCGGGACCCAGTACTTC
CASSLAERLGTQYF
>TRBJ2-1|TRBV11-3|NA|few
TGTGCCAGCAGCTTGACAGCCGTGGATGAGCAGTTCTTC
CASSLTAVDEQFF
>TRBJ2-4|TRBV5-6|TRBD1|NA
TGTGCCAGCAGCTCCCCAGGACAGGCGAAAAACAGTCAGTACTTC
CASSSPGQAKNSQYF
>TRBJ2-2|TRBV5-1|NA|NA
TGCGCCAGCACCCCGCTCGGGGTGAACACCGGGGAGCTGTTTTTT
CASTPLGVNTGELFF
>TRBJ2-6|TRBV2|NA|few
TGTGCCAGCACACAGTTTTCTGGGGCCAACGTCCTGACTTTC
CASTQFSGANVLTF
>TRBJ1-6|TRBV7-2|TRBD1|once
TGTGCCAGCAGCTTGAGCCAGGGGGGTAATTCACCCCTCCACTTT
CASSLSQGGNSPLHF
>TRBJ1-1|TRBV29-1|NA|NA
TGCAGGGCCGGGGGGGGGCGTACTGAAGCTTTCTTT
CRAGGGRTEAFF
>TRBJ2-6|TRBV10-3|NA|once
TGTGCCATCAGTGAGTCTCCGAAGGCGATAACTGGGGCCAACGGCCTGACTTTC
CAISESPKAITGANGLTF
>TRBJ2-3|TRBV29-1|TRBD2|NA
TGCAGCGTCACAGCGGGAGGAAGAGATACGCAGTATTTT
CSVTAGGRDTQYF
>TRBJ1-6|TRBV28|NA|once
TGTGCCAGCAGTTTATTTCCGGGGCCCCTCCACTTT
CASSLFPGPLHF
>TRBJ1-6|TRBV5-1|NA|once
TGCGCCAGCAGCTCACGCGGGGGTAATTCACCCCTCCACTTT
CASSSRGGNSPLHF
>TRBJ1-1|TRBV12-2|NA|NA
TGTGCAAGTCGCTTAGGGCGGTCGCGAGCTTTCTTT
CASRLGRSRAFF
>TRBJ2-4|TRBV7-2|TRBD1|NA
TGTGCCAGCAGCCAGATCTCGCCAGGGGGCCCTCAAAACATTCAGTACTTC
CASSQISPGGPQNIQYF
>TRBJ2-1|TRBV6-5|NA|NA
TGTGCCGCCTCGGGACACCGCTACAATGAGCAGTTCTTC
CAASGHRYNEQFF
>TRBJ2-1|TRBV7-9|NA|NA
TGTGCCAGCAGCTTAAGGGGGTATAAACAGGGTAGGAATGAGCAGTTCTTC
CASSLRGYKQGRNEQFF
>TRBJ1-5|TRBV28|NA|NA
TGTGCCAGCGCTTGGGGGGGTCAGCCCCAGCATTTT
CASAWGGQPQHF
>TRBJ2-3|TRBV9|TRBD2|once
TGTGCCAGCAGCGTAGACCTAGCGGGGGCTAATACGCAGTATTTT
CASSVDLAGANTQYF